This T cell receptor beta chain emerged from a study of shared clonotypes between healthy human individuals. CD45RO-negative CD8 cells positively selected for CCR7 made up the naive population, which excluded terminally differentiated effector memory CD45RA+ cells. The V gene lost 0 bases and the J gene lost 6 bases, with 21 bases spanning the gap. The germline V gene has CDR1 SGHRS and CDR2 YFSETQ. This CDR3 contains 17 residues. TCRdb's copy holds only in-frame clones and misses some; the assay was immunoSEQ multiplex PCR. Among roughly 1,800,000 clones listed, around 96% were seen once. The chain couples TRBV5-1 to TRBJ1-2; no reliable D call. Sequencing used naive CD8+ T cells sorted from blood. The clonotype originates from a man aged 18 to 30 in good health. The CDR3, as DNA: TGCGCCAGCAGCTTGGAGGAAGGCATGTTAGAGTATGATGGCTACACCTTC. It translates to CASSLEEGMLEYDGYTF.